These 8 T cell receptor beta chains were sequenced from one sample in a study of CD8 T cells in Susac syndrome. With random hexamers, reverse transcription was performed on about 0.45 to 1 ug of RNA. MiXCR, applied by TCRdb to the immunoSEQ multiplex PCR reads, yields one record per CDR3 protein. The profile shows 150,000 to 200,000 distinct CDR3 sequences, approximately 94% of them singletons. The material sequenced was CD4+ T cells from PBMCs. The source is a human donor in good health.

V and J are TRBV5-1 and TRBJ1-1; unclear D gene. The CDR3 is 14 residues long. CDR1 and CDR2 from the germline V gene are SGHRS and YFSETQ. The V gene lost 2 bases and the J gene lost 4 bases, with 12 bases spanning the gap. The DNA of the CDR3 is TGCGCCAGCAGCTTAATAGGCCTGGTCACTGAAGCTTTCTTT. This encodes CASSLIGLVTEAFF.

The rearrangement uses TRBV19 and TRBJ1-6; D is unclear. Germline V CDR1 and CDR2: LNHDA, SQIVND (reference sequence). V gave up 2 bases and J gave up 5 bases, with 10 bases separating them. This CDR3 has 15 amino acids. The CDR3 region has the DNA TGTGCCAGTAGTATATTAAAGGGAAATAATTCACCCCTCCACTTT. Protein sequence: CASSILKGNNSPLHF.

The V call is TRBV19, the J call TRBJ1-1; D unclear. V was shortened by 5 bases and J by 8 bases, with 12 bases between the two germline ends. The CDR3 is made up of 12 amino acids. Germline V gene sequence: CDR1 LNHDA, CDR2 SQIVND (reference sequence). The CDR3 nucleotides read TGTGCCAGTAGTGCGACCCAACAGGAAGCTTTCTTT. As protein: CASSATQQEAFF.

Regarding this clonotype: Relative to the germline gene, one junction end is altered; a read error may explain this. The gene calls are TRBV18 and TRBJ1-3; TRBD1 matches 7 bases. CDR1 and CDR2 (germline): KGHSH, LQKENI. The CDR3 is made up of 16 amino acids. Here the CDR3 reads CASSTGQPRAGNTIYF. The CDR3 nucleotides are TGTGCCAGCTCCACGGGACAGCCAAGGGCTGGGAACACCATATATTTT.

CDR3 nucleotide sequence: TGTGCCAGCCCCTGGGGGACAGGGGGATCCGGGGAGCTGTTTTTT. Translating gives CASPWGTGGSGELFF. This chain links TRBV7-2 with TRBJ2-2; 11 nucleotides agree with TRBD1. This CDR3 comprises 15 residues. The germline CDR1 and CDR2 sequences are SGHTA and FQGNSA. V lost 8 bases and J lost 6; bases outside the gene matches: 8.

This clonotype was detected once. The chain recombines TRBV20-1 with TRBJ2-5; D not resolved. The CDR3 loop spans 11 amino acids. Per germline, CDR1 DFQATT and CDR2 SNEGSKA (reference sequence). Trimming stripped 0 bases from V and 5 bases from J, with 4 bases between. The CDR3 DNA follows: TGCAGTGCTAGAGAAGGGGAGACCCAGTACTTC. Its protein product is CSAREGETQYF.

This clonotype was seen a single time. This chain connects TRBV5-1 to TRBJ2-2, with 10 bases aligning to TRBD2. CDR1 and CDR2 (germline): SGHRS, YFSETQ. The CDR3 extends over 16 amino acids. V trimming: 6 bases; J trimming: 2 bases; junction bases outside the gene matches: 7. CDR3 DNA sequence: TGCGCCAGCACCGTATTAGCGGGGGGTAACACCGGGGAGCTGTTTTTT. Its protein product is CASTVLAGGNTGELFF.

The chain is built from TRBV5-8 and TRBJ2-7; D unclear. The CDR3 spans 13 residues. The V and J ends lost 10 bases and 2 bases respectively, with 16 bases between them. Germline CDR1 reads SGHTS; CDR2 reads YDEGEE. CDR3 in amino acids: CAGNDRRPYEQYV. The CDR3 region has the DNA TGTGCCGGTAATGACCGACGGCCCTACGAGCAGTACGTC.